This note documents a single T cell receptor beta chain sequence. Its antigen remains unidentified. This sample is drawn from a study of cytomegalovirus exposure and HLA in healthy donors. It was with 60 Vbeta and 13 Jbeta primers that the PCR ran. Per the original methods: Per a later analysis, the number of unique TCR beta chains was approximately 73 million, of which 8.5 million to 11 million were shared. Data came from immunoSEQ multiplex PCR; TCRdb stores just in-frame clones and leaves some out. V and J calls and clone size follow that table, whereas D and trimming were derived from the DNA. The sample carries under 200,000 clones, approximately 70% recorded once. The CDR3 spans 15 residues. J gave up 2 bases and V 5 bases, and 3 bases lay outside the gene matches. Per the germline V gene, CDR1 is MDHEN and CDR2 is SYDVKM. Study-wide results and caveats: The study flagged 150 to 200 TCR beta chains as cytomegalovirus-associated.

The rearrangement joins TRBV28 to TRBJ2-6; 7 nucleotides match TRBD1. Sequences were obtained from PBMCs. The source of this sequence is a woman in her thirties or forties in good health and CMV-seropositive. CDR3 region: CASSPTGAGANVLTF. Here the CDR3 DNA reads TGTGCCAGCAGTCCTACAGGGGCTGGGGCCAACGTCCTGACTTTC.